These 20 T cell receptor beta chains were all obtained from the same sample, sequenced in a study of blood T cell repertoires in COVID-19. Sequenced by immunoSEQ multiplex PCR; TCRdb stores in-frame clones only, minus some. The profile shows about 66,000 clones, around 88% of them singletons. The sample comprised peripheral blood. These receptors came from a woman in her seventies with acute or convalescent COVID-19.

This chain connects TRBV5-1 to TRBJ2-3; 7 nucleotides agree with TRBD1. Germline CDR1 SGHRS, CDR2 YFSETQ. The CDR3 contains 14 residues. V dropped 4 bases and J dropped 2; count of bases not matched to a gene: 4. DNA for the CDR3: TGCGCCAGCAGCCCTGACAGGGCCACAGATACGCAGTATTTT. Translating it yields CASSPDRATDTQYF.

This clone is a singleton in its sample. The V gene is TRBV7-9, the J gene TRBJ2-3; 11 nucleotides agree with TRBD2. This CDR3 has 15 amino acids. The germline gives CDR1 SEHNR, CDR2 FQNEAQ (reference sequence). V shed 4 bases, J shed 3 bases, and the junction held 3 bases outside the gene matches. The CDR3, as DNA: TGTGCCAGCAGCTACCTAGCGGGAGGAACAGATACGCAGTATTTT. The encoded protein is CASSYLAGGTDTQYF.

This clone was counted between two and nine times. This chain uses TRBV5-1 with TRBJ1-3; no firm D call. This CDR3 is 15 amino acids long. Per germline, CDR1 SGHRS and CDR2 YFSETQ. V was clipped by 4 bases and J by 0 bases, with 11 bases between them. The CDR3 is CASSLERISGNTIYF. The CDR3 DNA sequence: TGCGCCAGCAGCCTAGAGAGGATCTCTGGAAACACCATATATTTT.

DNA for the CDR3: TGTGCCAGCACTCCTCCAGGGCCGGCGGGGGAGCAGTACTTC. Its protein product is CASTPPGPAGEQYF. This sequence joins TRBV6-5 and TRBJ2-7, with D possibly TRBD2 on 6 matching bases. Germline V gene lookup returns CDR1 MNHEY and CDR2 SVGAGI. Trimming stripped 7 bases from V and 7 bases from J, with 20 bases between. The CDR3 is 14 amino acids.

CDR3 loop: CASSIEARYGYTF. The CDR3 DNA sequence: TGTGCCAGTAGTATAGAGGCCAGGTATGGCTACACCTTC. The gene calls are TRBV19 and TRBJ1-2; unclear D gene. Trimming took off 0 bases at V and 5 bases at J, with 7 bases between the two ends. Germline V gene lookup returns CDR1 LNHDA and CDR2 SQIVND (reference sequence). The CDR3 length is 13 residues.

This clone was counted between two and nine times. The rearrangement uses TRBV27 and TRBJ2-2; 14 bases align to TRBD2. Germline V gene sequence: CDR1 MNHEY, CDR2 SMNVEV (reference sequence). With V trimmed by 4 bases and J by 7 bases, 2 bases remained unmatched. This CDR3 spans 15 amino acids. The CDR3 spells CASSSGLAGVGELFF. The CDR3 bases are TGTGCCAGCAGTTCGGGACTAGCGGGAGTCGGGGAGCTGTTTTTT.

Comments on this clone: The sample carries other DNA sequences with the same CDR3. V and J are TRBV28 and TRBJ1-2; tentatively, D is TRBD1 (5 bases). Germline-derived CDR1 and CDR2 are MDHEN and SYDVKM. V lost 2 bases, J lost 8 bases, and 9 bases lay in between. This CDR3 is 12 amino acids long. The CDR3 sequence is CASSLRGGGYTF. In DNA, the CDR3 is TGTGCCAGCAGTTTAAGGGGAGGGGGCTACACCTTC.

The rearrangement joins TRBV7-2 to TRBJ1-2, with 8 bases aligning to TRBD1. The V and J ends lost 1 base and 8 bases, in that order; junction bases with no gene match: 9. The CDR3 runs to 15 residues. Germline CDR1 is SGHTA and CDR2 is FQGNSA. DNA for the CDR3: TGTGCCAGCAGCTTAGGAGTGGGACAGGTGGGAGGCTACACCTTC. It translates to CASSLGVGQVGGYTF.

This clone was observed a few times. This chain links TRBV6-2 or TRBV6-3 with TRBJ1-1; 7 nucleotides match TRBD1. This CDR3 has 15 residues. CDR1 MNHEY and CDR2 SVGEGT come from the germline V gene. The V and J ends lost 5 bases and 0 bases, in that order; junction bases with no gene match: 6. CDR3 loop: CASSRWTGLNTEAFF. DNA of the CDR3: TGTGCCAGCAGTCGTTGGACAGGCCTGAACACTGAAGCTTTCTTT.

This rearrangement joins TRBV3-1 (or the pseudogene TRBV3-2) to TRBJ2-3, with 9 bases aligning to TRBD2. The CDR3 totals 16 residues. CDR1 is LGHDT, CDR2 YNNKEL, per germline (reference sequence). With V trimmed by 1 base and J by 1 base, 3 bases remained unmatched. CDR3 amino acids: CASSQASSGGTDTQYF. The CDR3, as DNA: TGTGCCAGCAGCCAAGCTTCTAGCGGGGGCACAGATACGCAGTATTTT.

This rearrangement joins TRBV5-1 to TRBJ2-4; D is possibly TRBD1 (6 bases). With 0 bases removed from V and 0 bases from J, the gap between germline ends came to 7 bases. CDR1 and CDR2 from the germline V gene are SGHRS and YFSETQ. This CDR3 comprises 15 residues. This CDR3 is CASSLAGAAKNIQYF. The CDR3 DNA sequence: TGCGCCAGCAGCTTGGCAGGGGCAGCCAAAAACATTCAGTACTTC.

V is TRBV5-1 and J is TRBJ2-1; 9 nucleotides line up with TRBD2. This CDR3 spans 16 amino acids. The junction had 7 bases not matched to a gene; V was cut back by 0 bases and J by 6 bases. Germline CDR1 reads SGHRS; CDR2 reads YFSETQ. CDR3 DNA: TGCGCCAGCAGCTTGGCCGCTAGCGGGGATATCAATGAGCAGTTCTTC. Translated: CASSLAASGDINEQFF.

The chain links TRBV7-9 to TRBJ2-2, with D possibly TRBD2 on 5 matching bases. The germline V and J ends were trimmed by 3 bases and 3 bases, with 20 bases remaining between them. The CDR3 contains 18 residues. CDR1 SEHNR and CDR2 FQNEAQ come from the germline V gene (reference sequence). The CDR3 nucleotides are TGTGCCAGCAGCTTGGACCATGGGCGGACTGGATACACCGGGGAGCTGTTTTTT. Translated, it gives CASSLDHGRTGYTGELFF.

V usage is TRBV24-1 and J usage is TRBJ2-3; TRBD2 matches at 8 bases. CDR3 length: 16 residues. V trimming: 5 bases; J trimming: 2 bases; junction bases outside the gene matches: 8. Per the germline V gene, CDR1 is KGHDR and CDR2 is SFDVKD. CDR3 in DNA: TGTGCCACCAGTGCGGGAGGGAAGCCTTCCACAGATACGCAGTATTTT. Translating it yields CATSAGGKPSTDTQYF.

This sequence joins TRBV7-2 and TRBJ1-1; D not resolved. V was clipped by 0 bases and J by 5 bases, with 7 bases between them. Germline lookup yields CDR1 SGHTA and CDR2 FQGNSA. The CDR3 covers 13 residues. The chain's CDR3 is CASSLATLTEAFF. For the CDR3, the DNA is TGTGCCAGCAGCTTAGCCACACTAACTGAAGCTTTCTTT.

The V call is TRBV2, the J call TRBJ1-1; possible D gene TRBD1, 6 bases. The V gene's germline CDR1 is SNHLY and CDR2 FYNNEI. This CDR3 region has 15 residues. Trimming removed 2 bases from V and 1 base from J, with 11 bases in between. CDR3 protein: CASSERAGENTEAFF. CDR3 DNA: TGTGCCAGCAGTGAAAGGGCAGGGGAGAACACTGAAGCTTTCTTT.

The chain is built from TRBV10-3 and TRBJ2-7, with 8 positions matching TRBD1. Germline lookup yields CDR1 ENHRY and CDR2 SYGVKD. Trimming cost V 6 bases and J 1 base; bases outside gene matches: 8. The CDR3 runs 15 residues. The CDR3 DNA reads as TGTGCCATCAGCCCTTCCGGACAGGGATCCTACGAGCAGTACTTC. Translating gives CAISPSGQGSYEQYF.

This chain joins TRBV19 and TRBJ1-5, with 7 bases lining up with TRBD1. CDR3 size: 16 residues. After removal of 4 bases from V and 9 bases from J, the junction contained 15 bases not matched to a gene. Germline CDR1 is LNHDA and CDR2 is SQIVND (reference sequence). CDR3: CASSNPKQGVPWPQHF. The CDR3 region has the DNA TGTGCCAGTAGTAATCCTAAGCAGGGGGTTCCATGGCCCCAGCATTTT.

This CDR3 reads CASSPSGGTVYGYTF. In DNA, the CDR3 is TGTGCCAGCAGCCCGTCGGGCGGGACAGTATATGGCTACACCTTC. The chain employs TRBV6-6 and TRBJ1-2; 7 nucleotides align to TRBD1. The CDR3 runs to 15 residues. After removal of 6 bases from V and 5 bases from J, the junction contained 12 bases not matched to a gene. Germline lookup yields CDR1 MNHNY and CDR2 SVGAGI (reference sequence).

The chain employs TRBV10-3 and TRBJ2-2; 7 nucleotides line up with TRBD2. The germline gives CDR1 ENHRY, CDR2 SYGVKD. V was clipped by 6 bases and J by 4 bases; unmatched bases: 5. The CDR3 is 14 amino acids. CDR3 coding DNA: TGTGCCATCAGCCCGGGACTACCCACCGGGGAGCTGTTTTTT. Translating gives CAISPGLPTGELFF.